This T cell receptor beta chain emerged from a study of beta chain features in type 1 diabetes. Study findings and constraints: Sequencing used cDNA, and cells with high TCR expression could therefore be over-represented.

Expressed TCRB transcripts were sequenced, since all the RNA that had been isolated was reverse transcribed. The assay was immunoSEQ multiplex PCR, and TCRdb's table has in-frame clones only and misses some. This table holds about 350,000 clones, about 18% found once. The germline gives CDR1 SQVTM, CDR2 ANQGSEA. The CDR3 runs 13 residues. This clone has just a few counts. Its antigen is unidentified. This sequence originates from a woman between 18 and 29 years old in good health. Specimen: naive CD4+ T cells from blood. The chain combines TRBV29-1 with TRBJ2-6; D may be TRBD2 (5 bases). The CDR3 loop reads CSVRGSGANVLTF. The CDR3 DNA sequence: TGCAGTGTTCGGGGCTCTGGGGCCAACGTCCTGACTTTC.